Each of the 5 T cell receptor beta chains below was sequenced from the same sample in a study of cytomegalovirus exposure and HLA in healthy donors (TCRdb year 2017). Libraries were prepared through the immunoSEQ multiplex PCR assay. TCRdb mirrors the immuneACCESS table, restricted to in-frame sequences. Some clones are absent from its copies; in checked studies, under half trace to an unresolved V gene, and the reason for the others is unknown. The sample yields about 110,000 clones; around 90% were counted once. Of the sample, 1.9% is held by the ten largest clones. Sequencing used PBMCs. Receptors originate from a woman in her late teens or twenties in good health and CMV-seronegative.

This CDR3 reads CASSLYSGPGNEQFF. CDR3 bases: TGCGCCAGCAGCCTCTACAGTGGGCCGGGAAATGAGCAGTTCTTC. The gene calls are TRBV4-3 and TRBJ2-1; TRBD2 might be the D (5 bases). Germline V CDR1 and CDR2: LGHNA, YSLEER. The CDR3 sequence is 15 residues long. V was clipped by 4 bases and J by 7 bases, with 17 bases between them.

This chain links TRBV7-3 with TRBJ1-2; 10 nucleotides match TRBD1. V gave up 0 bases and J gave up 5 bases; unmatched junction bases: 3. Germline CDR1 and CDR2: SGHTA and FQGTGA. The CDR3 loop spans 15 amino acids. In DNA, the CDR3 is TGTGCCAGCAGCTTAACGACAGGGGGCTATTATGGCTACACCTTC. Residues: CASSLTTGGYYGYTF.

The J gene is TRBJ2-1, the V gene TRBV18; 8 bases fit TRBD2. The germline gives CDR1 KGHSH, CDR2 LQKENI. J was trimmed by 8 bases and V by 3 bases; bases with no gene match: 9. The CDR3 length is 15 residues. Here the CDR3 DNA reads TGTGCCAGCTCACCGAGCCGGGGGGGAGGCGATGAGCAGTTCTTC. It specifies CASSPSRGGGDEQFF.

The count of this clone is one. The rearrangement links TRBV30 to TRBJ1-5, with D possibly matching TRBD1 (6 bases). This CDR3 has 15 amino acids. Germline-derived CDR1 and CDR2 are GTSNPN and SVGIG (reference sequence). V was pared by 1 base and J by 0 bases, with 10 bases between. Here the CDR3 reads CAWSGTDYSNQPQHF. The CDR3 region has the DNA TGTGCCTGGAGTGGGACAGACTATAGCAATCAGCCCCAGCATTTT. Full variable domain (remainder filled in from reference TRBV30 and TRBJ1-5): SQTIHQWPATLVQPVGSPLSLECTVEGTSNPNLYWYRQAAGRGLQLLFYSVGIGQISSEVPQNLSASRPQDRQFILSSKKLLLSDSGFYLCAWSGTDYSNQPQHFGDGTRLSIL.

CDR3 bases: TGTGCCAGTAGTGCCACAGGGATTCAGCCCCAGCATTTT. This translates into CASSATGIQPQHF. The chain is built from TRBV19 and TRBJ1-5; tentatively, D is TRBD1 (6 bases). Per germline, CDR1 LNHDA and CDR2 SQIVND (reference sequence). V lost 5 bases and J lost 6, with 11 bases in between. CDR3 length: 13 residues.